The entry below gives a single TCR beta chain sequence along with its context. Its antigen remains unidentified. This cohort consisted of healthy bone marrow donors. Germline V gene sequence: CDR1 LNHDA, CDR2 SQIVND (reference sequence). V shed 8 bases and J 4 bases; nucleotides not matched to a gene: 7. The CDR3 has 14 amino acids. Primers included in the PCR were 60 Vbeta and 13 Jbeta primers. Assay used: immunoSEQ multiplex PCR; TCRdb lists only in-frame clones, some missing. The sample includes roughly 120,000 clones, around three quarters of them seen just once. This specimen belongs to a study of cytomegalovirus exposure and HLA in healthy donors. General study points: In a later analysis, TCR beta V- and J-gene trimming showed a link to a missense DCLRE1C variant. In the analysis, some V segments, TRBV6-2 and TRBV6-3 included, were excluded as indistinguishable.

The genes are TRBV19 and TRBJ1-3, with 8 bases fitting TRBD1. Sequenced: PBMCs. This receptor was obtained from a man between 50 and 59 years old in good health and CMV-seropositive. The CDR3 protein is CASHQGAKGNTIYF. The CDR3 bases are TGTGCCAGTCATCAGGGGGCGAAGGGAAACACCATATATTTT.